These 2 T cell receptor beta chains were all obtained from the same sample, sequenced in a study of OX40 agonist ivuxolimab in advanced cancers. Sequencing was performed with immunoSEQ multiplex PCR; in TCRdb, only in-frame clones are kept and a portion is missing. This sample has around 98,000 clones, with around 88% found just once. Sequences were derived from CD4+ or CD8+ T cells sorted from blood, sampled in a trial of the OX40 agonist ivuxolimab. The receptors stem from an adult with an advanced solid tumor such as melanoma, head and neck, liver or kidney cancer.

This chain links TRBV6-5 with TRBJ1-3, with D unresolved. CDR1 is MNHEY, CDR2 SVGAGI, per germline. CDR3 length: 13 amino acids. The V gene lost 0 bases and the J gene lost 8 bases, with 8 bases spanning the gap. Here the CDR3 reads CASSYSKGDTIYF. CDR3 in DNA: TGTGCCAGCAGTTACTCGAAGGGAGACACCATATATTTT.

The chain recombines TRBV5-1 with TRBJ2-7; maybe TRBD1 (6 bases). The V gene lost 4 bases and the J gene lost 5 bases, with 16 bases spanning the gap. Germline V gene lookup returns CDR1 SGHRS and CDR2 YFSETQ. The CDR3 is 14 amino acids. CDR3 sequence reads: CASSDIQGSDEQYF. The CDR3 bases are TGCGCCAGCAGCGATATACAGGGATCAGACGAGCAGTACTTC. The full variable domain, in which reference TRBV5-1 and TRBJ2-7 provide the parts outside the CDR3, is KAGVTQTPRYLIKTRGQQVTLSCSPISGHRSVSWYQQTPGQGLQFLFEYFSETQRNKGNFPGRFSGRQFSNSRSEMNVSTLELGDSALYLCASSDIQGSDEQYFGPGTRLTVT.